The sequence of this T cell receptor beta chain was determined in a study of control samples from healthy donors and cancer patients (dated by TCRdb to 2019 to 2021). The library was prepared using the immunoSEQ multiplex PCR assay. TCRdb stores this immuneACCESS table with in-frame sequences only. Part of the clones is absent; in the studies checked, under half of the shortfall reflects unresolved V genes, and no reason is known for the rest. This sample has 130,000 or so clones in its table, and around 87% of those were observed once. The ten largest account for about 2.7% of the sample. The CDR3 goes from the cysteine to the phenylalanine over 14 residues. Only the CDR3 portion is preserved as DNA: 42 bases, with reading frame beginning at the first base. This clone has just a few counts. Its antigen remains undetermined. No clone much larger than this one lies a single base away; base qualities are absent.

The receptor chain draws on TRBV21-1 and TRBJ1-2. TRBV21-1 is described as a pseudogene. The clonotype originates from a man aged 55 to 69 in good health. Sequencing was done on a sample of blood. The CDR3 protein sequence reads: CARRQQGRDYGYTF. The DNA sequence follows: TGTGCCAGGCGACAACAGGGGAGGGACTATGGCTACACCTTC.